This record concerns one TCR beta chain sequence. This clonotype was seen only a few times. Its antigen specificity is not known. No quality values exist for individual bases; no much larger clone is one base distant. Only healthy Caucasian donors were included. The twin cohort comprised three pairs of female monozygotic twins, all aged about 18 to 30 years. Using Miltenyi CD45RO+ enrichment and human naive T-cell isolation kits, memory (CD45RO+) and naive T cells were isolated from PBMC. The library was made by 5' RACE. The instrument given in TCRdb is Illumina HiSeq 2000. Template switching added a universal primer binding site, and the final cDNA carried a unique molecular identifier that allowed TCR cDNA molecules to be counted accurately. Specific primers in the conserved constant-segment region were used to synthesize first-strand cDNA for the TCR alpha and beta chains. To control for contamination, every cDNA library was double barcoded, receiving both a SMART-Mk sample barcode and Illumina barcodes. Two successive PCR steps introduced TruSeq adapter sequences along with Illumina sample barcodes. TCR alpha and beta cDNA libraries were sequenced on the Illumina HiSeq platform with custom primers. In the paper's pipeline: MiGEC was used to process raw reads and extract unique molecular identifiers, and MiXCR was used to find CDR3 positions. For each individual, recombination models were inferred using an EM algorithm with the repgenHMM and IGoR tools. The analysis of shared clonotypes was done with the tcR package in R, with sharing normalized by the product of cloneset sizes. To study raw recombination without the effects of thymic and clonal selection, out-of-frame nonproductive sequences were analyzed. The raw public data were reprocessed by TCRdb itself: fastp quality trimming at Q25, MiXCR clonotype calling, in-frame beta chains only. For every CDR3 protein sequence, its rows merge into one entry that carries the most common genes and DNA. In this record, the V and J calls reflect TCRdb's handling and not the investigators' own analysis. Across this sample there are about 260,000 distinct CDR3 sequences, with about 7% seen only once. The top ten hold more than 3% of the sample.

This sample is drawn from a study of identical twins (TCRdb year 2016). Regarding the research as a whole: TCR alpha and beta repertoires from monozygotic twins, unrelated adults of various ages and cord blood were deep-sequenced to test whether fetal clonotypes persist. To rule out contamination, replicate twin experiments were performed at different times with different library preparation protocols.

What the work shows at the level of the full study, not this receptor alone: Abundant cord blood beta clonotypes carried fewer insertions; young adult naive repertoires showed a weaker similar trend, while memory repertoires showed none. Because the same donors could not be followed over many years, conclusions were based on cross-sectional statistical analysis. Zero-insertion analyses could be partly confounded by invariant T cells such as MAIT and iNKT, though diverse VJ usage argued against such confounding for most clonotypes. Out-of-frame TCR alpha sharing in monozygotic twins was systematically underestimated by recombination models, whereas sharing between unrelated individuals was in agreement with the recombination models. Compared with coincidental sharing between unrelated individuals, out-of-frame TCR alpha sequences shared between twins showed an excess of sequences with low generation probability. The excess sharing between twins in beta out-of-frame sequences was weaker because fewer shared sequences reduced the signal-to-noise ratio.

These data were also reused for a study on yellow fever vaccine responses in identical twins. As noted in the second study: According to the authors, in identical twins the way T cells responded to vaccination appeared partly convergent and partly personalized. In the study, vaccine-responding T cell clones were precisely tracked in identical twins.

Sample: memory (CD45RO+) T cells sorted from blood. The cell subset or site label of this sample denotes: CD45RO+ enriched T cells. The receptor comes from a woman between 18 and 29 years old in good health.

This receptor carries the CDR3 CASSLRLEYTGELFF. The nucleotides are TGTGCCAGCAGTTTACGACTAGAGTACACCGGGGAGCTGTTTTTT. The receptor chain draws on TRBV12-3 or TRBV12-4 and TRBJ2-2; TRBD2 is a possible D gene, resting on 6 matching bases. The CDR3 covers 15 residues, taking in both the cysteine and the phenylalanine. Solely the CDR3 DNA is kept, with 45 bases framed from the first base. V is cut by 2 bases and J by 3 bases, and the space between the germline ends is 10 bases.